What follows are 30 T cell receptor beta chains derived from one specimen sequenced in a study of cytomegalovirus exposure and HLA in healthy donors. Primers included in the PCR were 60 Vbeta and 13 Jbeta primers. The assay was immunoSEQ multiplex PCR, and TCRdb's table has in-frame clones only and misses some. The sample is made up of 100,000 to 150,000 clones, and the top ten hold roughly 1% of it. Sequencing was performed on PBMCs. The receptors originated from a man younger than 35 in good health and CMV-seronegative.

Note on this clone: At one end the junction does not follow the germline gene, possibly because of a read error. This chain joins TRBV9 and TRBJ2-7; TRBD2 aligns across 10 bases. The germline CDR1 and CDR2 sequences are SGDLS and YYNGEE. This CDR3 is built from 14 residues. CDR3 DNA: TGTGCCAGCAGCCCGACTAGCGGGTCATACGGGCAGTACTTC. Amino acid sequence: CASSPTSGSYGQYF. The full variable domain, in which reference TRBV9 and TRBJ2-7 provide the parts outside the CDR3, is DSGVTQTPKHLITATGQRVTLRCSPRSGDLSVYWYQQSLDQGLQFLIQYYNGEERAKGNILERFSAQQFPDLHSELNLSSLELGDSALYFCASSPTSGSYGQYFGPGTRLTVT.

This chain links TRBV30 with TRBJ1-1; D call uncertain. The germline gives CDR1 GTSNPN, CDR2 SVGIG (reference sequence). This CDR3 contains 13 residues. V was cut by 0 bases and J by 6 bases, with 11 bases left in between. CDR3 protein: CAWSVQLLSEAFF. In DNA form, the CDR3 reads TGTGCCTGGAGTGTACAATTGTTATCTGAAGCTTTCTTT.

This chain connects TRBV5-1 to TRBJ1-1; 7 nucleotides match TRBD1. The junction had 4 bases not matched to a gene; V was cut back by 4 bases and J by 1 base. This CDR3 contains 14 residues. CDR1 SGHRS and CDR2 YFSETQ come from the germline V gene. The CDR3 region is CASSRGTANTEAFF. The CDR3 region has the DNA TGCGCCAGCAGCCGAGGGACAGCGAACACTGAAGCTTTCTTT.

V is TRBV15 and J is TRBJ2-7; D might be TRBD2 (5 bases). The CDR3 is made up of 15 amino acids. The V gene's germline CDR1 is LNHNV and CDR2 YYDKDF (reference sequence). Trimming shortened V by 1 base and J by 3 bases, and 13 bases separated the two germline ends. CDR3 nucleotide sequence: TGTGCCACCAGCAGAGTCCGGGGTAATGGCTACGAGCAGTACTTC. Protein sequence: CATSRVRGNGYEQYF.

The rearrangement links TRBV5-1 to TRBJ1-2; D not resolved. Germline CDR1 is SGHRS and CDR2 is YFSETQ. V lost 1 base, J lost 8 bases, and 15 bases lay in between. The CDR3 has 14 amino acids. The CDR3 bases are TGCGCCAGCAGCTTGTCTCCCGCCTCGGGGGGCTACACCTTC. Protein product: CASSLSPASGGYTF. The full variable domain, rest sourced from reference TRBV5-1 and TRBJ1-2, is KAGVTQTPRYLIKTRGQQVTLSCSPISGHRSVSWYQQTPGQGLQFLFEYFSETQRNKGNFPGRFSGRQFSNSRSEMNVSTLELGDSALYLCASSLSPASGGYTFGSGTRLTVV.

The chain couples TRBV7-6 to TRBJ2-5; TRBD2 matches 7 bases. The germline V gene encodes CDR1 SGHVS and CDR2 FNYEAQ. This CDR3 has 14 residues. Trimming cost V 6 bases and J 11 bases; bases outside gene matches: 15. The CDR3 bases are TGTGCCAGCAGTCGGAGCGGGATGATGGGGGAGCAGTACTTC. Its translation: CASSRSGMMGEQYF.

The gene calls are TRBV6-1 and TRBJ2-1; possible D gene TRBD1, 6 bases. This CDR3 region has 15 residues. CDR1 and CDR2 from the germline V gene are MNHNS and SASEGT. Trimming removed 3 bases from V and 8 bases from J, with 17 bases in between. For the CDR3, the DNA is TGTGCCAGCAGTGACGTGGTTGGGGGCAGGGATGAGCAGTTCTTC. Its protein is CASSDVVGGRDEQFF.

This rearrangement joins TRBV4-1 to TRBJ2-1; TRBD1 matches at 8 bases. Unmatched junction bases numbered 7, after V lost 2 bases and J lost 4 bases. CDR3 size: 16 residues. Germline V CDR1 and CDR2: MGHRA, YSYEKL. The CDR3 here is CASSQPGQGRYNEQFF. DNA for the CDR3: TGCGCCAGCAGCCAACCTGGACAGGGCCGATACAATGAGCAGTTCTTC.

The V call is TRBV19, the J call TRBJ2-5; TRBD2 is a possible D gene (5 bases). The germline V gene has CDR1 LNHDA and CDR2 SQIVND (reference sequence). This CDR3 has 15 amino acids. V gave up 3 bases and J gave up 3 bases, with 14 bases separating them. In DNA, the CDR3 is TGTGCCAGTAGTATTAACGGCATCGGGGAAGAGACCCAGTACTTC. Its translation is CASSINGIGEETQYF.

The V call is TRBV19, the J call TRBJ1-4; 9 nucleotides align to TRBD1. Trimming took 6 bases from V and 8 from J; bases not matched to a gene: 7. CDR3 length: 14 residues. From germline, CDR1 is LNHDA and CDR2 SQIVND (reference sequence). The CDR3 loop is CASRMTGGGEKLFF. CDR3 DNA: TGTGCCAGTAGGATGACAGGGGGTGGGGAAAAACTGTTTTTT.

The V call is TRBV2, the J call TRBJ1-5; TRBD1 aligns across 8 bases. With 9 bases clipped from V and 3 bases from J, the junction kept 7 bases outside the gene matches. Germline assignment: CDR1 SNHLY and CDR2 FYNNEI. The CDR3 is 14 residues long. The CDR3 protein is CARPGTGNNQPQHF. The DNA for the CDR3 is TGTGCCAGACCCGGGACAGGCAACAATCAGCCCCAGCATTTT. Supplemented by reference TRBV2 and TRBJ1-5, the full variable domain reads EPEVTQTPSHQVTQMGQEVILRCVPISNHLYFYWYRQILGQKVEFLVSFYNNEISEKSEIFDDQFSVERPDGSNFTLKIRSTKLEDSAMYFCARPGTGNNQPQHFGDGTRLSIL.

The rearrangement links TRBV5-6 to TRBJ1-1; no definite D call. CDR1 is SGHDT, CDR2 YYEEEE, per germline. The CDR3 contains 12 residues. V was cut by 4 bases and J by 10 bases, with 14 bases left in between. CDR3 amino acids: CASSPRPGRAFF. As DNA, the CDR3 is TGTGCCAGCAGCCCAAGACCTGGGAGAGCTTTCTTT.

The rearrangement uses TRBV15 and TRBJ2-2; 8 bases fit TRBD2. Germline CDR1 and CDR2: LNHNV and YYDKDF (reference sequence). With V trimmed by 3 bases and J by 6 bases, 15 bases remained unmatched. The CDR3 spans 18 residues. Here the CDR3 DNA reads TGTGCCACCAGCAGGAGGGACACACGGACTAGCCAGGCCGGGGAGCTGTTTTTT. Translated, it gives CATSRRDTRTSQAGELFF.

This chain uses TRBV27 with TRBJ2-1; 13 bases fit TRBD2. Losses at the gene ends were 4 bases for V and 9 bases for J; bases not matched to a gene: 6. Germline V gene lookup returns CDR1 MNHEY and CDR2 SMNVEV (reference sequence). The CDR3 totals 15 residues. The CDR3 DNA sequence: TGTGCCAGCAGTTATGGGACTAGCGGGACCGTTGAGCAGTTCTTC. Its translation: CASSYGTSGTVEQFF.

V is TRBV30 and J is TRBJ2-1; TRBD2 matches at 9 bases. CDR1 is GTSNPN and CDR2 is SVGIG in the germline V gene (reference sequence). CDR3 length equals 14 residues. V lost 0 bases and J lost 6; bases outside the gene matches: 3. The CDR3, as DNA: TGTGCCTGGAGTGTCCTAGCGGGGCCCAATGAGCAGTTCTTC. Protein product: CAWSVLAGPNEQFF.

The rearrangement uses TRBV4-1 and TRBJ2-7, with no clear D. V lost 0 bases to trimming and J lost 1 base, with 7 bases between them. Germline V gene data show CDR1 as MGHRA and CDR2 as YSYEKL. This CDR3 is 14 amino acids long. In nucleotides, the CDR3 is TGCGCCAGCAGCCAAGATCCAGTTTCCTACGAGCAGTACTTC. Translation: CASSQDPVSYEQYF.

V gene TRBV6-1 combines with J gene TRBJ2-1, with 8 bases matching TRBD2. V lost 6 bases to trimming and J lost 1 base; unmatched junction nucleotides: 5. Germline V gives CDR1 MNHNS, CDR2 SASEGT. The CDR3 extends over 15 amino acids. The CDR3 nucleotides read TGTGCCAGCAGGGCGGGAGGCAATTCCTACAATGAGCAGTTCTTC. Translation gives CASRAGGNSYNEQFF.

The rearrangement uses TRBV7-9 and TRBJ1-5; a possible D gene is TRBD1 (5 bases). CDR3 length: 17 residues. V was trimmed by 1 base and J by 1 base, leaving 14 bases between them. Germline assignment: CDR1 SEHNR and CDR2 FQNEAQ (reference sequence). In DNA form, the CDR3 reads TGTGCCAGCAGCTTAGTTCTGGGAGGGGCAAGCAATCAGCCCCAGCATTTT. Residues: CASSLVLGGASNQPQHF.

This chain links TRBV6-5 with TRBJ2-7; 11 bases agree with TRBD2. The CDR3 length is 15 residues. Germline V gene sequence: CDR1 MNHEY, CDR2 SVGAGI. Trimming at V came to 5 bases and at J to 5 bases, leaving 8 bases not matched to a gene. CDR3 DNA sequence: TGTGCCAGCAGTCGATCCGGGACTAGCGGTAACGAGCAGTACTTC. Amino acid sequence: CASSRSGTSGNEQYF.

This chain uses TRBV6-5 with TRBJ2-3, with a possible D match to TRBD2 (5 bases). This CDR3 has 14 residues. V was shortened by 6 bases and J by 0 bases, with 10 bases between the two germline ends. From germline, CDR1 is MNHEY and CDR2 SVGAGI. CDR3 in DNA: TGTGCCAGCAGAGTTTGGACTAGCACAGATACGCAGTATTTT. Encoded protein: CASRVWTSTDTQYF.

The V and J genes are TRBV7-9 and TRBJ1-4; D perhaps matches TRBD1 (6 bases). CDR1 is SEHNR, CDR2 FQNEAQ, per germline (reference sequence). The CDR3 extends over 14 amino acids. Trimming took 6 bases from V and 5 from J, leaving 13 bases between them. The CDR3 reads CASRGQYTNEKLFF. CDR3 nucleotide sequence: TGTGCCAGCAGAGGACAGTACACAAATGAAAAACTGTTTTTT.

Here the CDR3 reads CASSILGFEAFF. Written as DNA, the CDR3 is TGTGCCAGTAGTATTCTGGGCTTTGAAGCTTTCTTT. The chain recombines TRBV19 with TRBJ1-1; D is unclear. Germline loops: CDR1 LNHDA, CDR2 SQIVND (reference sequence). The ends were cut back, 3 bases at V and 7 bases at J, with 9 bases in the middle. The CDR3 has 12 amino acids.

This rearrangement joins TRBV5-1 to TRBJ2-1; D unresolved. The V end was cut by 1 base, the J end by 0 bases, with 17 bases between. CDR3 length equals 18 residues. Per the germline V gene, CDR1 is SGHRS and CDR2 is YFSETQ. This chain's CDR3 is CASSLSLPWWSSYNEQFF. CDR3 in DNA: TGCGCCAGCAGCTTGAGCCTCCCTTGGTGGAGCTCCTACAATGAGCAGTTCTTC.

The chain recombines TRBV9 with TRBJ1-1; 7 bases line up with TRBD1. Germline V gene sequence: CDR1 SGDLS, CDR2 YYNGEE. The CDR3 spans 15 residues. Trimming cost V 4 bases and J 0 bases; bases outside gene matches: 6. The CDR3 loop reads CASSTITGVNTEAFF. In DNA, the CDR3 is TGTGCCAGCAGCACGATTACAGGGGTGAACACTGAAGCTTTCTTT. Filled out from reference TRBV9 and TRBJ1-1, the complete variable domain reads DSGVTQTPKHLITATGQRVTLRCSPRSGDLSVYWYQQSLDQGLQFLIQYYNGEERAKGNILERFSAQQFPDLHSELNLSSLELGDSALYFCASSTITGVNTEAFFGQGTRLTVV.

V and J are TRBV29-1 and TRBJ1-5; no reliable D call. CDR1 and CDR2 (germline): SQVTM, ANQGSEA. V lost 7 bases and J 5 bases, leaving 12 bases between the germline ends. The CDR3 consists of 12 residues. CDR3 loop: CSAANLDQPQHF. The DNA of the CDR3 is TGCAGCGCCGCCAATCTAGATCAGCCCCAGCATTTT.

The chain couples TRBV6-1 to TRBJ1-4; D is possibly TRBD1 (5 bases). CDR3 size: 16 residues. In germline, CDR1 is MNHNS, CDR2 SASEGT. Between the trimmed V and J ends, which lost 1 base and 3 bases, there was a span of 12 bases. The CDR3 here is CASSEDGRVPNEKLFF. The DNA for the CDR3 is TGTGCCAGCAGTGAAGATGGCAGGGTACCTAATGAAAAACTGTTTTTT.

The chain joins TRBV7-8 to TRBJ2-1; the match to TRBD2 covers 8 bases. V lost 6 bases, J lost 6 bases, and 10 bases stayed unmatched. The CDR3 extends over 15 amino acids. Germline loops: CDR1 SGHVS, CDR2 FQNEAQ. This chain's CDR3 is CASSIAGFLGNEQFF. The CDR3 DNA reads TGTGCCAGCAGTATAGCGGGGTTTTTGGGCAATGAGCAGTTCTTC.

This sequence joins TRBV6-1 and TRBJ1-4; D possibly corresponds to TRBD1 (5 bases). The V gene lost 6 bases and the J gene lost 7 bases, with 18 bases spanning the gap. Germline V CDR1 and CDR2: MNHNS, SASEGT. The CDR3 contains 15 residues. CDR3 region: CASSELGGRTEKLFF. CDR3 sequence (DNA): TGTGCCAGCAGCGAACTCGGGGGTAGGACTGAAAAACTGTTTTTT.

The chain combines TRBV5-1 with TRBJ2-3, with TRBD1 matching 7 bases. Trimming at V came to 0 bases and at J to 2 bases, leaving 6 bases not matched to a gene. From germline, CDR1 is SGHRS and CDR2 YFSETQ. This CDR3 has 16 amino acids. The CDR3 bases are TGCGCCAGCAGCTTGGCCGGGACAGCAGCCACAGATACGCAGTATTTT. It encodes CASSLAGTAATDTQYF.

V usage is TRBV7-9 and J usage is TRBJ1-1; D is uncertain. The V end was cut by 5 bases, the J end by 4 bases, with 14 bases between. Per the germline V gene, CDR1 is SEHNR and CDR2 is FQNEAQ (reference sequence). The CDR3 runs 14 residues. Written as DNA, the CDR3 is TGTGCCAGCAGCCAACCCCCAGGAGGCACTGAAGCTTTCTTT. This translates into CASSQPPGGTEAFF. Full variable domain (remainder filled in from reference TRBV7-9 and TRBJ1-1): DTGVSQNPRHKITKRGQNVTFRCDPISEHNRLYWYRQTLGQGPEFLTYFQNEAQLEKSRLLSDRFSAERPKGSFSTLEIQRTEQGDSAMYLCASSQPPGGTEAFFGQGTRLTVV.